This TCR beta chain originates from a study of early T cells in non-severe SARS-CoV-2 infection. Study-level background: Sequencing targeted bulk RNA from unsorted whole blood, leaving chains unpaired.

Study results and limitations: Private and CD4 specificities were missed by VDJdb matching, which favored anti-spike CD8 responses.

Each cDNA molecule carried a unique molecular identifier. TCRdb processed the 5' RACE reads anew with MiXCR; each CDR3 protein has one entry. The repertoire includes roughly 110,000 distinct CDR3 sequences, 11% of them detected once, and roughly 7.1% sits in the top ten. With respect to this clonotype: Its target is not known.

CDR3 length: 14 amino acids. Trimming stripped 5 bases from V and 9 bases from J, with 14 bases between. Germline CDR1 and CDR2: MNHEY and SMNVEV (reference sequence). The chain recombines TRBV27 with TRBJ1-6; perhaps TRBD1 as D (5 bases). The sequencing input was whole blood. The TCR originated in an adult who was a healthcare worker with PCR-confirmed SARS-CoV-2 infection or an uninfected control (not recorded which). Here the CDR3 DNA reads TGTGCCAGCAGTCCCAGGGCTTTAGGTTCACCCCTCCACTTT. Encoded protein: CASSPRALGSPLHF.